This TCR beta chain was recovered during a study of CD8 T cells in Susac syndrome. Random hexamers primed reverse transcription of about 0.45 to 1 ug RNA. One entry per CDR3 protein, called by TCRdb with MiXCR from the immunoSEQ multiplex PCR reads. Of about 280,000 distinct CDR3 sequences listed, roughly 84% are singletons. V lost 6 bases to trimming and J lost 1 base; unmatched junction nucleotides: 9. This CDR3 is 15 amino acids long. Looked up from germline, CDR1 is SQVTM and CDR2 is ANQGSEA. V and J are TRBV29-1 and TRBJ2-3; 8 positions match TRBD2. The receptor comes from a human donor with multiple sclerosis. The sequenced sample was CD8+ T cells from PBMCs. CDR3 protein: CSVCFGGGRTDTQYF. The CDR3 nucleotides are TGCAGCGTGTGTTTCGGGGGGGGGCGCACAGATACGCAGTATTTT.